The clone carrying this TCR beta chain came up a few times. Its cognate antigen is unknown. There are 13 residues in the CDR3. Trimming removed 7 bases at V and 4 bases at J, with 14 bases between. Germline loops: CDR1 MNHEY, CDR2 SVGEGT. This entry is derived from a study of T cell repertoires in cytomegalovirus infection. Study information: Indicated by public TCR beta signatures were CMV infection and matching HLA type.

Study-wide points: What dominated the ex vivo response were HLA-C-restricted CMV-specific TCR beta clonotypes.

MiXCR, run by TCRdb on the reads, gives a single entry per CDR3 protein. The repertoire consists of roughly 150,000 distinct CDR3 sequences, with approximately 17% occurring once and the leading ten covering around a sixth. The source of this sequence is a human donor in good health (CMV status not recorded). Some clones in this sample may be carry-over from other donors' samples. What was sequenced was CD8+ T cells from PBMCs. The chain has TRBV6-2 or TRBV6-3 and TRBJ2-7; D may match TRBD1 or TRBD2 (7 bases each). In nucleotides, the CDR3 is TGTGCCAGCATCCGACAGGGAGGGTACGAGCAGTACTTC. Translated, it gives CASIRQGGYEQYF.